The rows below give T cell receptor beta chains drawn from one sample of a study of blood T cell repertoires in COVID-19. Clones were sequenced by immunoSEQ multiplex PCR, and TCRdb holds only the in-frame ones, with some missing. The top ten clones hold 2% to 2.5% of a sample with around 110,000 clones, around 78% of them seen once. Sequencing was carried out using peripheral blood. The receptors derive from a man aged 30-40 years with acute or convalescent COVID-19. CDR3s include the opening cysteine and the closing phenylalanine or tryptophan. A D gene is named only where the DNA matches it firmly.

V	D	J	CDR3
TRBV7-9	-	TRBJ2-1	CASSLSAYNNEQFF
TRBV12-3/TRBV12-4	-	TRBJ2-2	CASGRRGTGELFF
TRBV5-1	-	TRBJ2-3	CASSPTPWTRGGTQYF
TRBV30	-	TRBJ1-6	CAWSLGQGSSPLHF
TRBV4-3	TRBD1	TRBJ1-1	CASSQDPPGGRDEAFF
TRBV7-2	-	TRBJ2-3	CASSLFGSGSTDTQYF
TRBV2	-	TRBJ2-5	CASSEGGGALETQYF
TRBV7-2	TRBD2	TRBJ2-1	CASIAGGWDNEQFF
TRBV7-8	TRBD2	TRBJ2-1	CASSLRAGLPGHEQFF
TRBV6-5	TRBD1	TRBJ1-1	CASSRGQGATEAFF
TRBV7-9	TRBD1	TRBJ1-4	CASSPAGGPEKLFF
TRBV5-4	-	TRBJ2-5	CASSLSHSGMETQYF
TRBV6-5	TRBD1	TRBJ1-2	CASNQGAGGYGYTF
TRBV2	-	TRBJ1-1	CASSDWGPNTEAFF
TRBV5-4	-	TRBJ2-5	CASSAATQETQYF
TRBV5-1	TRBD1	TRBJ1-3	CASSLGDSSGNTIYF
TRBV20-1	-	TRBJ1-2	CSASSGRPFYGYTF
TRBV9	-	TRBJ2-4	CASSVGSGLDIQYF
TRBV9	-	TRBJ1-2	CASSASGGFGYTF
TRBV7-8	TRBD2	TRBJ2-1	CASSPPTGGLAGHNEQFF
TRBV27	TRBD2	TRBJ2-1	CASRRTSGLAREQFF
TRBV19	-	TRBJ1-2	CASSLPLYGYTF
TRBV30	TRBD1	TRBJ1-2	CACLTGGWNYGYTF
TRBV12-3/TRBV12-4	-	TRBJ1-1	CASSLEPRTEAFF
TRBV5-6	TRBD1	TRBJ1-1	CASSGTQSGQAYEAFF
TRBV7-9	TRBD1	TRBJ2-7	CASSAGQGAAEQYF
TRBV3-1/TRBV3-2	-	TRBJ2-6	CASSPHGGVGANVLTF
TRBV5-4	-	TRBJ1-6	CASSLDVRTANSPLHF
TRBV6-2/TRBV6-3	-	TRBJ1-5	CASSYSTTSARGNQPQHF
TRBV6-5	-	TRBJ2-3	CAVRGEPIYTQYF
TRBV5-5	TRBD1	TRBJ2-3	CASSPNTGGFSTDTQYF
TRBV6-6	-	TRBJ2-5	CASSNTRETQYF
TRBV19	-	TRBJ1-5	CASSIMGQNNQPQHF
TRBV19	TRBD2	TRBJ2-1	CASSMGLAGGQFF
TRBV27	TRBD1	TRBJ2-2	CASSSTGVYTGELFF
TRBV6-1	-	TRBJ1-2	CASSEGSGATYGYTF
TRBV4-2	-	TRBJ2-2	CASSQDPTGELFF
TRBV7-9	-	TRBJ1-5	CASRSGPGQPQHF
TRBV25-1	-	TRBJ2-7	CASSEFGGLKEQYF
TRBV13	-	TRBJ2-1	CASSLVPGEQFF
TRBV9	TRBD1	TRBJ1-1	CASSVVGQGANTEAFF
TRBV7-2	-	TRBJ1-3	CASSLLSDWSSGNTIYF
TRBV13	TRBD2	TRBJ2-3	CASATSGGNLGDTQYF
TRBV10-3	TRBD1	TRBJ1-1	CAISVLPGQGGPEAFF
TRBV5-8	TRBD2	TRBJ2-4	CASSYPGGTKNIQYF
TRBV29-1	-	TRBJ1-1	CSVYQKMNTEAFF
TRBV18	TRBD1	TRBJ1-1	CASSPRDRGMNTEAFF
TRBV7-2	TRBD2	TRBJ2-2	CASSLTSGTPGELFF
TRBV30	TRBD1	TRBJ2-5	CAWSDGDREVETQYF
TRBV5-1	-	TRBJ2-5	CASRPYYRARQETQYF
TRBV15	TRBD1	TRBJ1-2	CATSRGQGEGYTF
TRBV3-1/TRBV3-2	-	TRBJ2-2	CASSQGSGTGELFF
TRBV10-3	-	TRBJ2-5	CAISGTGGETQYF
TRBV5-1	TRBD2	TRBJ2-1	CASSLDGTSFDEQFF
TRBV11-1	TRBD1	TRBJ1-2	CASSPARAGGHGYTF